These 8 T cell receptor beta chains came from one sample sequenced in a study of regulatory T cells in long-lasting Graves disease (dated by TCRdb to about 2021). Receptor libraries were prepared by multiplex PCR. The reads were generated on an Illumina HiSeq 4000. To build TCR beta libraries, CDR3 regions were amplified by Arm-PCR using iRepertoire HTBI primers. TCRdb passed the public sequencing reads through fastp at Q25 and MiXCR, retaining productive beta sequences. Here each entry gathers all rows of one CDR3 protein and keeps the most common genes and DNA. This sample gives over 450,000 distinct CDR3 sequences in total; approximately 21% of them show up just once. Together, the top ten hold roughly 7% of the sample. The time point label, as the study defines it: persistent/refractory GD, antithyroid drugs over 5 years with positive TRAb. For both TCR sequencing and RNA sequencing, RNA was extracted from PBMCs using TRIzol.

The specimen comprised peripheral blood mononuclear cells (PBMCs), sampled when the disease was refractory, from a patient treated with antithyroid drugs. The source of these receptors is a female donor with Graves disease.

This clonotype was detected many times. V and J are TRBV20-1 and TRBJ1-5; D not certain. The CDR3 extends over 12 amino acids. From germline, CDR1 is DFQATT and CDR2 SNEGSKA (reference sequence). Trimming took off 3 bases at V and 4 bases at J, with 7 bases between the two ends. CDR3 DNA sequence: TGCAGTGCTAGGATCGAAAATCAGCCCCAGCATTTT. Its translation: CSARIENQPQHF.

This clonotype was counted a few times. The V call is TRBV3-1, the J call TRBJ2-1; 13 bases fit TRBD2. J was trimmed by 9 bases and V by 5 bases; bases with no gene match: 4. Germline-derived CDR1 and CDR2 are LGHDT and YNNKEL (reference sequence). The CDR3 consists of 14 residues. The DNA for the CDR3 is TGTGCCAGCAGCTCAGGACTAGCGGGAGTTGAGCAGTTCTTC. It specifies CASSSGLAGVEQFF.

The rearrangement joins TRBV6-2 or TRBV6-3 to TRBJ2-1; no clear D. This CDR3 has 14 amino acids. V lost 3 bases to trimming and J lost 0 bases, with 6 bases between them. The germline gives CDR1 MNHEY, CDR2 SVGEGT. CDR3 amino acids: CASSYESSYNEQFF. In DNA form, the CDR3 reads TGTGCCAGCAGTTATGAGAGCTCCTACAATGAGCAGTTCTTC.

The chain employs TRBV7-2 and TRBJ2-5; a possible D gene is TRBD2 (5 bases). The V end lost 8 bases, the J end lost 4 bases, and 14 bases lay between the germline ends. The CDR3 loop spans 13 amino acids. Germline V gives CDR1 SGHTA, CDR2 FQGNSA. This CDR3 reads CASGARAGETQYF. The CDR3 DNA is TGTGCCAGCGGCGCTCGGGCGGGAGAGACCCAGTACTTC.

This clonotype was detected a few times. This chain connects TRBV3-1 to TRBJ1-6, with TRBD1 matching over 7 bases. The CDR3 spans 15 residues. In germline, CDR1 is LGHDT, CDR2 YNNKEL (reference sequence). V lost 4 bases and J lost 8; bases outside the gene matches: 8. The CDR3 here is CASSLPTGRDSPLHF. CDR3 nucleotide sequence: TGTGCCAGCAGCCTCCCGACAGGGAGGGATTCACCCCTCCACTTT.

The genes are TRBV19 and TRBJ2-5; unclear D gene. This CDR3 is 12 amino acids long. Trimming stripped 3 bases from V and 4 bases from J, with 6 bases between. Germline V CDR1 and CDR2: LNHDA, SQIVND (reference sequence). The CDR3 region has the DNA TGTGCCAGTAGTATGGGTAGAGAGACCCAGTACTTC. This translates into CASSMGRETQYF.

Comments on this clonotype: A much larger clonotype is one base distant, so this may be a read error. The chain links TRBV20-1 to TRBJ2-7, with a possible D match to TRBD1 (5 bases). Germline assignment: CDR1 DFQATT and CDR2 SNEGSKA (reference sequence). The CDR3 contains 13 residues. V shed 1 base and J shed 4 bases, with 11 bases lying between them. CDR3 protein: CSARVGRDYEQYF. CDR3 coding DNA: TGCAGTGCTAGAGTCGGCAGGGATTACGAGCAGTACTTC.

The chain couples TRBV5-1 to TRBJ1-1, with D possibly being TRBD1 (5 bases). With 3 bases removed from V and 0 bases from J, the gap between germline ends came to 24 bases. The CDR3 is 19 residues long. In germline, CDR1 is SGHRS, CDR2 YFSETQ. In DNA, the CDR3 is TGCGCCAGCAGCTCCGACCCGCAGGGAGTAAACTTACTGAACACTGAAGCTTTCTTT. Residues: CASSSDPQGVNLLNTEAFF.